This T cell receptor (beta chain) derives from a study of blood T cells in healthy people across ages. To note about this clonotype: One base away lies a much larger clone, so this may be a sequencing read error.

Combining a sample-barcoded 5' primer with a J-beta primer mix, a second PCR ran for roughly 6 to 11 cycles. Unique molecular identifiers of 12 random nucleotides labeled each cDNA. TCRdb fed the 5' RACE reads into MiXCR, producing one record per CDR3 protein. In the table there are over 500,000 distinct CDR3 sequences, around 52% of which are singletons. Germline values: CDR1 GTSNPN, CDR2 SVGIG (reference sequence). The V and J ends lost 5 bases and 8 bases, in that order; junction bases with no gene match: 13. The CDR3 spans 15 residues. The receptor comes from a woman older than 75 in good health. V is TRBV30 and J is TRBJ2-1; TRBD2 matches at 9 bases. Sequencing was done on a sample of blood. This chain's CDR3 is CAWLPQGGRGDEQFF. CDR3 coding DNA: TGTGCCTGGCTTCCCCAGGGCGGGAGGGGAGATGAGCAGTTCTTC.